The TCR beta chain described here comes from a study of molecular identifiers for immune sequencing clone quantification. TCRdb used MiXCR to reprocess the PCR reads, holding one entry per CDR3 protein. The sample records roughly 320,000 distinct CDR3 sequences, over 20% being singletons. CDR3 length equals 15 residues. V was clipped by 7 bases and J by 2 bases; unmatched bases: 5. The germline V gene has CDR1 MNHEY and CDR2 SMNVEV (reference sequence). The chain is built from TRBV27 and TRBJ2-1; 10 bases fit TRBD2. This clonotype originated in a human donor in good health. Some libraries in this study had Jurkat cell RNA spiked in. Sequenced input: naive CD8+ T cells from blood, with Jurkat cell RNA spiked in. The subset was: FACS-sorted CD8+CD4-CCR7+CD45RA+ naive T cells. DNA for the CDR3: TGTGCCAGCAATAATAGCGGGGGGCCCTACAATGAGCAGTTCTTC. This encodes CASNNSGGPYNEQFF.